The source of this T cell receptor beta chain is a study of long-term antiretroviral therapy in people with HIV. Background on the study: Some samples came about a decade before the 2015 immediate-ART recommendation, and these were the earliest. Findings and caveats of the study: Across all time points, the repertoire was dominated by clones that expanded before ART.

The libraries were made with immunoSEQ v3.0 at survey level. Measured with immunoSEQ multiplex PCR; TCRdb has only the in-frame clones, and not every one. The sample consists of around 35,000 clones, 96% of them appearing once. Germline trimming cut 1 base from V and 8 bases from J; bases unmatched to any gene: 4. This CDR3 spans 13 amino acids. CDR1 and CDR2 (germline): SGHRS, YFSETQ. There was at least one pre-ART PBMC sample for each donor, plus at least two post-ART PBMC samples. Concerning this clone itself: Its antigen is unidentified.

The sample here was unsorted PBMCs, taken around 6.6 years after starting antiretroviral therapy. The source is a man aged 25-45 years with HIV. The J gene is TRBJ1-1, the V gene TRBV5-1, with TRBD1 matching 8 bases. This chain's CDR3 is CASSLHWDREAFF. In nucleotides, the CDR3 is TGCGCCAGCAGCTTGCATTGGGACAGGGAAGCTTTCTTT.